At least ten counts were recorded for the clone carrying this TCR beta chain. Its antigen remains unknown. The CDR3 has 15 amino acids. The germline CDR1 and CDR2 sequences are SGHTA and FQGNSA. Deletions cut 6 bases from V and 0 bases from J, with 12 bases between. The data were obtained in a study of CD8 T cells in ankylosing spondylitis. The study's findings and limits: Reportedly, matched ankylosing spondylitis synovial fluid was significantly enriched for disease-linked clones. Both synovial fluid and blood in reactive arthritis had previously been reported to carry some motif variants. A TCR beta motif of roughly eight highly homologous variants seemed to mark ankylosing spondylitis blood.

Each TCR beta library was made by quantitative 5'-RACE that incorporated molecular barcodes. TCRdb recomputed calls from the 5' RACE reads with MiXCR, one row per CDR3 protein. Among approximately 39,000 distinct CDR3 sequences listed, roughly 12% were seen once. Specimen: synovial fluid, either unsorted or a sorted T cell fraction (not recorded which). J is TRBJ2-1 and V is TRBV7-2, with D perhaps TRBD2 (6 bases). The origin of this receptor is a male donor with ankylosing spondylitis. CDR3 sequence reads: CASSPDYSSYNEQFF. The DNA for the CDR3 is TGTGCCAGCAGTCCGGACTACTCCTCCTACAATGAGCAGTTCTTC. Looking up the rest from reference TRBV7-2 and TRBJ2-1 gives the full variable domain: GAGVSQSPSNKVTEKGKDVELRCDPISGHTALYWYRQSLGQGLEFLIYFQGNSAPDKSGLPSDRFSAERTGGSVSTLTIQRTQQEDSAVYLCASSPDYSSYNEQFFGPGTRLTVL.